This T cell receptor beta chain was captured by sequencing in a study of control samples from healthy donors and cancer patients. The CDR3 is 14 amino acids. Trimming removed 4 bases from V and 7 bases from J; junction bases left unmatched: 9. CDR1 and CDR2 (germline): LGHDT, YNNKEL (reference sequence). Assay: immunoSEQ multiplex PCR; the TCRdb copy retains only in-frame clones and omits some. The profile shows 78,000 or so clones, roughly 90% of them singletons. The sequenced sample was blood. The source is a woman in her 50s in good health. V usage is TRBV3-1 (or the pseudogene TRBV3-2) and J usage is TRBJ2-7; TRBD1 matches 8 bases. CDR3 sequence: CASSPGVRGQEQYF. In nucleotides, the CDR3 is TGTGCCAGCAGCCCCGGGGTCAGGGGGCAAGAGCAGTACTTC.